This is a list of T cell receptor beta chains from one sample in a study of blood T cell repertoires in COVID-19. Profiled with immunoSEQ multiplex PCR; TCRdb holds only in-frame clones, not every one. The data show 120,000 to 150,000 clones, about 84% seen once. The sequencing input was peripheral blood. These TCRs come from a man in his sixties with active or convalescent COVID-19. The CDR3 runs from the conserved cysteine through the conserved F or W. The D gene is left open where the match is weak. A clone size is listed for some rows: how often the clone was seen (once, few, many), or a class if it is expanded.

TRBV15	.	TRBJ2-2	TRBD1	TGTGCCACCAGCAGAGAGAGGGGGCGAGGCACCGGGGAGCTGTTTTTT	CATSRERGRGTGELFF
TRBV28	.	TRBJ2-5	.	TGTGCCAGCACCCCTTCAGGAAGGGGGGAGACCCAGTACTTC	CASTPSGRGETQYF
TRBV24-1	.	TRBJ2-1	TRBD2	TGTGCCACCGGGACTAGCGGGAGTGTCAATGAGCAGTTCTTC	CATGTSGSVNEQFF
TRBV7-3	few	TRBJ2-7	TRBD1	TGTGCCAGCAGCCCAGGACAGGGGGCTGAGGAGCAGTACTTC	CASSPGQGAEEQYF
TRBV2	.	TRBJ2-3	TRBD1	TGTGCCAGCAGTGTAAGGACAGGGGGCACAGATACGCAGTATTTT	CASSVRTGGTDTQYF
TRBV5-5	.	TRBJ2-1	.	TGTGCCAGCAGCTACAGGGACCCCTACAATGAGCAGTTCTTC	CASSYRDPYNEQFF
TRBV7-8	.	TRBJ1-1	.	TGTGCCAGCAGCTTACAGTTTATGGGCTTCACTGAAGCTTTCTTT	CASSLQFMGFTEAFF
TRBV27	.	TRBJ1-1	.	TGTGCCAGCAGTTTGCGGGGCTTTCACACTGAAGCTTTCTTT	CASSLRGFHTEAFF
TRBV9	.	TRBJ2-3	.	TGTGCCAGCAGCGTAGCGAGCGGGAGCACAGATACGCAGTATTTT	CASSVASGSTDTQYF
TRBV5-5	.	TRBJ1-2	.	TGTGCCAGCAGCTTACAGGGCGCTAACTATGGCTACACCTTC	CASSLQGANYGYTF
TRBV4-2	.	TRBJ2-7	TRBD2	TGTGCCAGCAGCCAAGCCGCTCGACTAGCGGCGACCTACGAGCAGTACTTC	CASSQAARLAATYEQYF
TRBV5-5	.	TRBJ1-2	.	TGTGCCAGCAGTTCGGAGGCAGTGCCTAACTATGGCTACACCTTC	CASSSEAVPNYGYTF
TRBV7-6	.	TRBJ2-1	TRBD1	TGTGCCAGCAGCTCCGACGGACAGGGGGGTCCTGAGCAGTTCTTC	CASSSDGQGGPEQFF
TRBV7-2	.	TRBJ2-1	.	TGTGCCAGCAGCTTCCGGCGGGAAGACAATGAGCAGTTCTTC	CASSFRREDNEQFF